The following is a T cell receptor (beta chain) sequence with its context. This entry is derived from a study of blood T cell repertoires in COVID-19. V was pared by 3 bases and J by 8 bases, with 16 bases between. Germline V gene sequence: CDR1 GTSNPN, CDR2 SVGIG (reference sequence). This CDR3 spans 13 amino acids. Source study methods: How many nucleated cells were present was estimated from reference gene primer amplification. The assay was immunoSEQ multiplex PCR, and TCRdb's table has in-frame clones only and misses some. D and trimming come from the DNA, and the V and J calls and clone size come from that table. The sample comprises some 210,000 clones, about 91% of which are singletons, and 0.95% to 1.5% rests with the top ten.

J is TRBJ1-2 and V is TRBV30; possible D gene TRBD1, 5 bases. The specimen was peripheral blood. This clonotype originated in a man aged 25-40 years with acute or convalescent COVID-19. CDR3 amino acids: CAWSLGEGLGYTF. Here the CDR3 DNA reads TGTGCCTGGAGCTTAGGGGAGGGTCTCGGCTACACCTTC.